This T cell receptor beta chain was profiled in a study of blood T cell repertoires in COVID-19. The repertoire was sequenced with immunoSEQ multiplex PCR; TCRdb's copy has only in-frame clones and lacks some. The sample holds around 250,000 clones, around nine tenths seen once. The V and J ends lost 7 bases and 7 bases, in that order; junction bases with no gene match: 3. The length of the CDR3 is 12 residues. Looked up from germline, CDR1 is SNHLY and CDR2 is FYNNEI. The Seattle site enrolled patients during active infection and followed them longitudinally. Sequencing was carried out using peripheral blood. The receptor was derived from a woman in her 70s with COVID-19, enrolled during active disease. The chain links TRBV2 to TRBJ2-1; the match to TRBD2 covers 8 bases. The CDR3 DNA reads TGTGCCAGCAAGGGGACTAGGAATGAGCAGTTCTTC. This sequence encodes CASKGTRNEQFF.